This T cell receptor beta chain was sequenced during a study of quantifying T cell responses using KT2 cells. Study-wide background: cDNA was made from DNase-treated RNA using alpha and beta constant primers. Estimated efficiency of the T4 ligation step was above 8.5% under optimum conditions.

Each cDNA got a UMI-containing oligo ligated at its 3' end. The first PCR ran approximately 4 cycles with an equimolar RC1.1 and RC1.2 beta primer mix. Starting with the second PCR, alpha and beta TCR chains went through separate processing. TCRdb redid the calling of the UMI-ligation and nested PCR reads with MiXCR, one entry per CDR3 protein. This sample carries 25,000 to 35,000 distinct CDR3 sequences, 7.3% of them seen once, and the ten largest clones take about 15%. The sample is PBMC spiked with counted cells of clone KT2. Fixed numbers of PBMC received varying amounts of KT2 cells. Material: PBMCs spiked with cells of the T cell clone KT2. The source of this sequence is a human donor.

CDR3 DNA: TGCAGCGTTGAAGATCGTCGGAGATACAATGAGCAGTTCTTC. Translating it yields CSVEDRRRYNEQFF. The chain employs TRBV29-1 and TRBJ2-1, with D hard to call. V was pared by 0 bases and J by 4 bases, with 10 bases between. The CDR3 contains 14 residues. CDR1 is SQVTM, CDR2 ANQGSEA, per germline.